The rows below give T cell receptor beta chains drawn from one sample of a study of glioma-infiltrating T cells. A single record per CDR3 protein comes from TCRdb applying MiXCR to the multiplex PCR reads. Found here are approximately 140,000 distinct CDR3 sequences, approximately 26% of them singletons; the top ten hold roughly a quarter. The sample taken for sequencing was glioma tissue, nonneoplastic brain tissue, or PBMCs (not recorded which). The receptors come from a human donor with low-grade glioma or glioblastoma, undergoing nonglioma brain surgery, or in good health (not recorded which). Each CDR3 is given with its conserved first and last residue. A D gene is named only where the DNA matches it firmly. Where a row states a size, it is once, few, many or the class of an expanded clone; other rows omit it.

TRBV20-1	TRBJ2-5	TRBD2	few	CSVAPGGGATRETQYF	TGCAGTGTCGCCCCGGGGGGGGGCGCGACTCGGGAGACCCAGTACTTC
TRBV20-1	TRBJ1-5	TRBD1	many	CSAGGGNQPQHF	TGCAGTGCAGGGGGCGGTAATCAGCCCCAGCATTTT
TRBV19	TRBJ1-2	-	-	CASSRGGFGYTF	TGTGCCAGTAGTAGGGGAGGGTTTGGCTACACCTTC
TRBV24-1	TRBJ1-5	TRBD1	-	CATGQGNQPQHF	TGTGCCACCGGACAGGGGAATCAGCCCCAGCATTTT
TRBV3-1	TRBJ2-5	-	many	CASSQATRQETQYF	TGTGCCAGCAGCCAAGCAACACGGCAAGAGACCCAGTACTTC
TRBV6-2/TRBV6-3	TRBJ2-1	-	-	CASSYQGFEQFF	TGTGCCAGCAGTTACCAGGGCTTCGAGCAGTTCTTC
TRBV27	TRBJ1-5	-	-	CASSLVGARAGNQPQNF	TGTGCCAGCAGTCTAGTTGGGGCTCGGGCCGGCAATCAGCCCCAGAATTTT
TRBV9	TRBJ2-3	-	-	CASSVGVGGDTQYF	TGTGCCAGCAGCGTAGGTGTTGGGGGAGATACGCAGTATTTT
TRBV7-2	TRBJ1-1	-	-	CASSTPPGLNTEAFF	TGTGCCAGCAGCACCCCCCCGGGATTAAACACTGAAGCTTTCTTT
TRBV19	TRBJ1-2	-	-	CASSNPDRFYGYTF	TGTGCCAGTAGCAACCCTGACAGATTCTATGGCTACACCTTC
TRBV7-2	TRBJ2-2	TRBD2	-	CAILRRLAGTGELFF	TGTGCAATCCTAAGGAGGCTAGCGGGGACCGGGGAGCTGTTTTTT
TRBV7-2	TRBJ2-5	-	many	CASSFGGGQETQYF	TGTGCCAGCAGCTTCGGCGGCGGCCAAGAGACCCAGTACTTC
TRBV4-1	TRBJ1-2	-	few	CASSQVGGDYGYTF	TGCGCCAGCAGCCAAGTTGGGGGCGACTATGGCTACACCTTC
TRBV20-1	TRBJ2-1	-	many	CSARDLRGNYNEQFF	TGCAGTGCTAGAGATCTACGGGGGAACTACAATGAGCAGTTCTTC
TRBV6-6	TRBJ2-2	TRBD1	many	CASSYTFGTGAGELFF	TGTGCCAGCAGTTACACGTTCGGGACAGGTGCCGGGGAGCTGTTTTTT
TRBV5-1	TRBJ1-1	-	-	CASSLGGGVNTEDFF	TGCGCCAGCAGCTTGGGGGGGGGGGTGAACACTGAAGATTTCTTT
TRBV18	TRBJ2-3	-	-	CASSPSEGSTDTQYF	TGTGCCAGCTCACCCTCTGAGGGTAGCACAGATACGCAGTATTTT
TRBV2	TRBJ1-5	-	few	CASSGQFGNQPQHF	TGTGCCAGCAGTGGACAGTTCGGCAATCAGCCCCAGCATTTT